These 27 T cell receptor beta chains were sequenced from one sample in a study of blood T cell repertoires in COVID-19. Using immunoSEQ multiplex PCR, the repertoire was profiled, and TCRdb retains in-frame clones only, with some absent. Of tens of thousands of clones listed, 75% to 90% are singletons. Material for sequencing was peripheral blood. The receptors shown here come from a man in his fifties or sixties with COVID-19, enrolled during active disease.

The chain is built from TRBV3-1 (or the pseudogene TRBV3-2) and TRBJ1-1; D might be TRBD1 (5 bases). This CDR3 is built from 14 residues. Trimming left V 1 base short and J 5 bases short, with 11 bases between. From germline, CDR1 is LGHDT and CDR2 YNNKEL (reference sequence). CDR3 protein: CASSQVGGDTEAFF. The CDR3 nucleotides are TGTGCCAGCAGCCAAGTGGGAGGGGATACTGAAGCTTTCTTT.

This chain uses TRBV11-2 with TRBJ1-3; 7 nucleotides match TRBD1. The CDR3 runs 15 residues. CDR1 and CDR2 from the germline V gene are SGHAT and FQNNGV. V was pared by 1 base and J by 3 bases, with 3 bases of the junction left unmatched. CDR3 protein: CASSLVGTVGNTIYF. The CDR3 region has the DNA TGTGCCAGCAGCTTAGTCGGGACAGTTGGAAACACCATATATTTT.

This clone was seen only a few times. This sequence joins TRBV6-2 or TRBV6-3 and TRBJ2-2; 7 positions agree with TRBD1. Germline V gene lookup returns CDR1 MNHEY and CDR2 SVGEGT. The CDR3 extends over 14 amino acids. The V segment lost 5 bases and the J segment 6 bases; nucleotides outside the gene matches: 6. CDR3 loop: CASSPQGLAGELFF. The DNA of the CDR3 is TGTGCCAGCAGTCCACAGGGGCTAGCCGGGGAGCTGTTTTTT.

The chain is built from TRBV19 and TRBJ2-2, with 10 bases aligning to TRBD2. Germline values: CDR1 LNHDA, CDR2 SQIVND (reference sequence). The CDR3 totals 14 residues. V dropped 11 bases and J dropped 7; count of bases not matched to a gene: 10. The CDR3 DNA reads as TGTGCCTCCTCCGGGACTAGCGAGGTCGGGGAGCTGTTTTTT. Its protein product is CASSGTSEVGELFF.

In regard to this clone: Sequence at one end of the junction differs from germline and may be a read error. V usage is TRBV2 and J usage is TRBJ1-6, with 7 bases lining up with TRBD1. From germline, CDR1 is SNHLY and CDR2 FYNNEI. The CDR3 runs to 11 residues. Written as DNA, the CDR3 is TGTGCCAGCTGTGAAGACAGGGACCTCCACTTT. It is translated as CASCEDRDLHF.

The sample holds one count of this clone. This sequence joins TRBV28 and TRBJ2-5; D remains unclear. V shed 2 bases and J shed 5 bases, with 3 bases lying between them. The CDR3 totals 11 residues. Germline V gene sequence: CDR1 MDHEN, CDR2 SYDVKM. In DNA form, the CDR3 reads TGTGCCAGCAGTTTAGCGGAGACCCAGTACTTC. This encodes CASSLAETQYF.

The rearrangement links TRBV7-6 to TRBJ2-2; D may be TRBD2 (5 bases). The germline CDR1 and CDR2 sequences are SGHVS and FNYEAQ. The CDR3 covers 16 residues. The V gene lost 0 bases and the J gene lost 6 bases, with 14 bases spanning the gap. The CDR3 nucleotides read TGTGCCAGCAGCTTAGCGAGGTGGGAGATAGCCGGGGAGCTGTTTTTT. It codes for CASSLARWEIAGELFF.

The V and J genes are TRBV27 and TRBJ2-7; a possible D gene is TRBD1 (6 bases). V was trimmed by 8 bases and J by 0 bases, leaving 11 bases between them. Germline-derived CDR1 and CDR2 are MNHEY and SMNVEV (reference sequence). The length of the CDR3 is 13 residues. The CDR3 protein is CASRPDSSYEQYF. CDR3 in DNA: TGTGCCAGCCGGCCGGACAGCTCCTACGAGCAGTACTTC.

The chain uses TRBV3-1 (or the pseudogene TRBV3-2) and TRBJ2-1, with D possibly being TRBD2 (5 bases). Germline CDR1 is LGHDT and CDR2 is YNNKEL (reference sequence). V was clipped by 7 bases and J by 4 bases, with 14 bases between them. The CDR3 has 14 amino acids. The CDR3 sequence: CASTRRAAYNEQFF. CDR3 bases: TGTGCCAGCACAAGGCGGGCCGCATACAATGAGCAGTTCTTC.

This chain's CDR3 is CASSERGTGAYNSPLHF. CDR3 nucleotide sequence: TGTGCCAGCAGTGAAAGAGGGACAGGGGCCTATAATTCACCCCTCCACTTT. The V gene is TRBV6-1, the J gene TRBJ1-6; 10 nucleotides agree with TRBD1. The V and J ends lost 2 bases and 2 bases, in that order; junction bases with no gene match: 3. The CDR3 loop spans 17 amino acids. CDR1 is MNHNS, CDR2 SASEGT, per germline.

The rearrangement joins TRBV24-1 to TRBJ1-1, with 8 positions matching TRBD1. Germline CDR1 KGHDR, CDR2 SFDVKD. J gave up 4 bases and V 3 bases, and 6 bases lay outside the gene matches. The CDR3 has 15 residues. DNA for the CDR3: TGTGCCACCAGTGATGGGGGACAGGTGAGCACTGAAGCTTTCTTT. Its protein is CATSDGGQVSTEAFF.

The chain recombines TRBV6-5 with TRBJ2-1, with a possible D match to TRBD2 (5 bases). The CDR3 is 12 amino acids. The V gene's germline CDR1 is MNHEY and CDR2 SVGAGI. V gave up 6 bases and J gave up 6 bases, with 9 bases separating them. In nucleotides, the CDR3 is TGTGCCAGCAGCCGCGGAGGCAATGAGCAGTTCTTC. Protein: CASSRGGNEQFF.

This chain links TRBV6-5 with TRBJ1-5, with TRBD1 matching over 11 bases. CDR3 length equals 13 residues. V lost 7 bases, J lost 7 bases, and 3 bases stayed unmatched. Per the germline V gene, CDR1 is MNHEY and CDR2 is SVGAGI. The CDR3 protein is CASTGQGAQPQHF. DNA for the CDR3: TGTGCCAGCACCGGACAGGGGGCACAGCCCCAGCATTTT.

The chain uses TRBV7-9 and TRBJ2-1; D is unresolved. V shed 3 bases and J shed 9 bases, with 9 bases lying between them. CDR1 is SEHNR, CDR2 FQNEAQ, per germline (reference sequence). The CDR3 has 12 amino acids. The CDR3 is CASSFSGVEQFF. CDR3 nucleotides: TGTGCCAGCAGCTTTTCAGGCGTTGAGCAGTTCTTC.

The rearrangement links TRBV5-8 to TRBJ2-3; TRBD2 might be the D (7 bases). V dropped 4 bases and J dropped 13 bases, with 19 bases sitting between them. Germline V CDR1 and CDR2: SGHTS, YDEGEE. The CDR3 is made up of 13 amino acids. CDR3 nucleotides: TGTGCCAGCAGCCCTGGGGGCGGGGAGGGCGAGTATTTT. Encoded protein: CASSPGGGEGEYF.

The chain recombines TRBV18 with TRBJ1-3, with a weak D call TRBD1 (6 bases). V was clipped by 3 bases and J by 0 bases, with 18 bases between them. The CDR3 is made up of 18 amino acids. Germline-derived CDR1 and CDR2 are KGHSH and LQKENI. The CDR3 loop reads CASSPTRQTGLSGNTIYF. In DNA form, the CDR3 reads TGTGCCAGCTCACCTACGCGACAGACAGGCCTCTCTGGAAACACCATATATTTT.

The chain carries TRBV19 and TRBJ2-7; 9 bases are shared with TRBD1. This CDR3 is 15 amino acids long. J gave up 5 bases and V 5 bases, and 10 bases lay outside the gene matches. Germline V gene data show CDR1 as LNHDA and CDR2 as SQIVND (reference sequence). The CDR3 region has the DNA TGTGCCAGTAGTCCGAGTTGGGACAGGGCCCACGAGCAGTACTTC. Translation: CASSPSWDRAHEQYF.

CDR3 sequence: CASSPRTGGDSPLHF. The CDR3 DNA is TGTGCCAGCAGCCCTCGGACAGGGGGCGATTCACCCCTCCACTTT. The chain couples TRBV5-6 to TRBJ1-6; 11 bases align to TRBD1. The CDR3 runs to 15 residues. V gave up 4 bases and J gave up 8 bases; unmatched junction bases: 5. Per germline, CDR1 SGHDT and CDR2 YYEEEE.

CDR3 sequence (DNA): TGCGCCAGCAGCCCCCGACCGGGGGGTCGGGAGCCTTTTCACGGGGAGCTGTTTTTT. It yields the protein CASSPRPGGREPFHGELFF. This chain links TRBV5-1 with TRBJ2-2, with 7 nucleotides matching TRBD2. V dropped 4 bases and J dropped 7; count of bases not matched to a gene: 22. CDR3 length: 19 amino acids. The germline gives CDR1 SGHRS, CDR2 YFSETQ. Looking up the rest from reference TRBV5-1 and TRBJ2-2 gives the full variable domain: KAGVTQTPRYLIKTRGQQVTLSCSPISGHRSVSWYQQTPGQGLQFLFEYFSETQRNKGNFPGRFSGRQFSNSRSEMNVSTLELGDSALYLCASSPRPGGREPFHGELFFGEGSRLTVL.

The CDR3 DNA reads TGTGCCAGCAGCGTAGTAGAGGGAGGGGACACCGGGGAGCTGTTTTTT. This gives the protein CASSVVEGGDTGELFF. The V and J genes are TRBV9 and TRBJ2-2; TRBD2 agrees at 7 bases. Trimming removed 0 bases from V and 3 bases from J; junction bases left unmatched: 5. CDR1 is SGDLS, CDR2 YYNGEE, per germline. The CDR3 runs to 16 residues.

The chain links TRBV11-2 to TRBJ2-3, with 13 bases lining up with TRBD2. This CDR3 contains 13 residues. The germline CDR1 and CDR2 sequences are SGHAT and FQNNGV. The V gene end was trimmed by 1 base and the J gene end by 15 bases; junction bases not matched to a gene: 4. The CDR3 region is CASSLGTSGRGYF. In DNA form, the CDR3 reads TGTGCCAGCAGCTTAGGTACTAGCGGGAGGGGCTATTTT.

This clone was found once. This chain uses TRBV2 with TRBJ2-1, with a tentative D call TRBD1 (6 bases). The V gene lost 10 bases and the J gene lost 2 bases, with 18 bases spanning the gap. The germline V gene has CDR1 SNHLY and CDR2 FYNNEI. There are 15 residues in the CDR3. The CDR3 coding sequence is TGTGCCACCTCCCCTCAGGCAGGGGCCTACAATGAGCAGTTCTTC. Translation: CATSPQAGAYNEQFF.

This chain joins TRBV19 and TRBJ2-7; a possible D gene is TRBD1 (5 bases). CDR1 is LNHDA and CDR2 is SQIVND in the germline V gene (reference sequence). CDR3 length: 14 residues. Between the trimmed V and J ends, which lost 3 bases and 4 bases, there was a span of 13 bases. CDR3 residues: CASSMSRGAYEQYF. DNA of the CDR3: TGTGCCAGTAGTATGTCTAGGGGCGCATACGAGCAGTACTTC.

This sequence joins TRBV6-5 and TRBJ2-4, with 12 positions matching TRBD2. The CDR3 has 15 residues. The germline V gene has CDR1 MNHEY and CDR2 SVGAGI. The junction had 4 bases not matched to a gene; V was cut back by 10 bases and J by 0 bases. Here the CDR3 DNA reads TGTGCCACCGAGGGACTAGCGGGAGCCAAAAACATTCAGTACTTC. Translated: CATEGLAGAKNIQYF.

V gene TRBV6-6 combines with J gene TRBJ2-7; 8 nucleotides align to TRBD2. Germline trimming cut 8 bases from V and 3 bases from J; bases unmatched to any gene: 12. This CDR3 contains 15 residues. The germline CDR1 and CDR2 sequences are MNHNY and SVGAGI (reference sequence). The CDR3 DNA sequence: TGTGCCAGCCGGGGGGTTATAGCGGGGAACTACGAGCAGTACTTC. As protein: CASRGVIAGNYEQYF.

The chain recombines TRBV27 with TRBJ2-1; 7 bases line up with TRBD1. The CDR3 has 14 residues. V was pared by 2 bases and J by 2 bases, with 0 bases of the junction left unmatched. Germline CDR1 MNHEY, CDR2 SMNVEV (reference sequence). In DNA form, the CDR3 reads TGTGCCAGCAGTTTAGACAGGGCCTACAATGAGCAGTTCTTC. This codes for CASSLDRAYNEQFF.

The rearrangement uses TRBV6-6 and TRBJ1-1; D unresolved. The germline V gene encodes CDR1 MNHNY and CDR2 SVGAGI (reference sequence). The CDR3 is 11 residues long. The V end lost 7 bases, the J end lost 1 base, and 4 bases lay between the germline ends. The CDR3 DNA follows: TGTGCCAGCACTACGAACACTGAAGCTTTCTTT. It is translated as CASTTNTEAFF.